This paragraph covers one T cell receptor beta chain sequence. Antigen specificity is unknown. TCRdb's copy holds only in-frame clones and misses some; the assay was immunoSEQ multiplex PCR. The sample contains some 43,000 clones, about 89% of which appear only once. This specimen comes from a study of neoadjuvant nivolumab and ipilimumab in lung cancer. Study information: Nivolumab 3 mg/kg was given days 1, 15 and 29, plus ipilimumab 1 mg/kg day 1 in combination. Regarding the study as a whole: Resected tumors had greater TCR richness and clonality than uninvolved lung. TCR clonality did not significantly correlate with pathologic tumor regression.

The sample in question was blood, obtained before neoadjuvant nivolumab, alone or with ipilimumab. This receptor was identified in an adult with non-small cell lung cancer. Some clones in this sample may be carry-over from other donors' samples.

The CDR3 here is CAAGGTTYEQYF. In DNA, the CDR3 is TGTGCGGCAGGCGGGACCACCTACGAGCAGTACTTC. The chain recombines TRBV6-1 with TRBJ2-7, with D perhaps matching TRBD2 (6 bases). CDR1 and CDR2 (germline): MNHNS, SASEGT. There are 12 residues in the CDR3.